One sample yielded the 32 T cell receptor beta chains listed below, sequenced in a study of tumor and adjacent non-tumor tissue in lung cancer (dated by TCRdb to 2016 to 2019). The library relied on multiplex PCR. TCRdb lists the instrument as Illumina HiSeq 2500. Following protocols modified from ARM-PCR, the researchers constructed TCRbeta libraries through three rounds of nested PCR with primers (Table S4). TCRdb redid the processing of the public reads, applying fastp at Q25 and MiXCR, and retained in-frame beta chains. Each entry is one CDR3 protein sequence, shown with its most common DNA and genes. The sample table holds more than 70,000 distinct CDR3 sequences, of which roughly three fifths were seen once. The ten biggest clones cover 15% of the sample. RNA was extracted from bulk unsorted tissue and checked for quality with a NanoDrop ND-1000 and an Agilent 2100. Sequencing was performed on lung tumor tissue. These receptor sequences come from a man between 65 and 85 years old with non-small cell lung cancer.

CDR3 nucleotide sequence: TGTGCCAGCAGTTGCGACAGGGGCTTCTACGAGCAGTACTTC. The encoded protein is CASSCDRGFYEQYF. This chain links TRBV6-5 with TRBJ2-7; 8 nucleotides line up with TRBD1. This CDR3 has 14 amino acids. After removal of 4 bases from V and 3 bases from J, the junction contained 5 bases not matched to a gene. Germline CDR1 and CDR2: MNHEY and SVGAGI.

This clonotype has at least ten counts. This chain joins TRBV5-5 and TRBJ2-5; weak D call: TRBD2 (5 bases). Trimming cost V 0 bases and J 5 bases, with 14 bases left between them. The length of the CDR3 is 15 residues. Germline V gene data show CDR1 as SGHKS and CDR2 as YYEKEE (reference sequence). CDR3 loop: CASSLVWGVQETQYF. The CDR3 DNA reads TGTGCCAGCAGCTTGGTTTGGGGAGTCCAGGAGACCCAGTACTTC.

About this clonotype itself: The missing conserved phenylalanine or tryptophan at the end of this CDR3 makes a read error likely. The chain couples TRBV6-1 to TRBJ1-5; weak D call: TRBD1 (6 bases). CDR1 MNHNS and CDR2 SASEGT come from the germline V gene. V lost 5 bases to trimming and J lost 9 bases, with 14 bases between them. This CDR3 spans 13 amino acids. The CDR3: CASSTQGLGPQHS. In DNA, the CDR3 is TGTGCCAGCAGTACGCAGGGGTTGGGGCCCCAGCATTCT.

The V gene is TRBV29-1, the J gene TRBJ2-5; no firm D call. CDR1 is SQVTM, CDR2 ANQGSEA, per germline. The length of the CDR3 is 11 residues. The DNA for the CDR3 is TGCTGCGCCGTACTCATAGAGACCCAGTACTTC. Its protein product is CCAVLIETQYF.

Regarding this clonotype: A much larger clone sits a single nucleotide away, making a read error possible. The chain combines TRBV10-3 with TRBJ1-4; 9 bases match TRBD1. This CDR3 is built from 14 residues. Germline V gene data show CDR1 as ENHRY and CDR2 as SYGVKD. The CDR3 region has the DNA TGTGCCATCAGCACGACAGGGGGGAGTGAAAAACTGGTTTTT. Translated, it gives CAISTTGGSEKLVF.

Concerning this clonotype: A much larger clone sits a single nucleotide away, making a read error possible. This chain links TRBV29-1 with TRBJ2-5; no clear D gene. Germline V lookup: CDR1 SQVTM, CDR2 ANQGSEA. V gave up 7 bases and J gave up 4 bases, with 7 bases separating them. The CDR3 runs to 10 residues. The chain's CDR3 is CSARIETQYF. Here the CDR3 DNA reads TGCAGCGCCAGAATAGAGACCCAGTACTTC.

This clonotype occurred once. This CDR3 fails to terminate in the conserved phenylalanine or tryptophan, so it likely reflects a read error. This CDR3 is CASNCRDEQYL. The CDR3 bases are TGTGCCAGCAACTGCAGGGACGAGCAGTACCTC. The chain recombines TRBV13 with TRBJ2-7, with a weak D call TRBD1 (5 bases). CDR3 size: 11 residues. Germline V gene data show CDR1 as PRHDT and CDR2 as FYEKMQ (reference sequence). Trimming took off 7 bases at V and 5 bases at J, with 9 bases between the two ends.

On this clonotype itself: This could be a read error, since a much larger clone is one nucleotide away. The rearrangement links TRBV5-1 to TRBJ2-1; 7 bases agree with TRBD2. The CDR3 is 16 amino acids. The germline V gene has CDR1 SGHRS and CDR2 YFSETQ. The junction had 11 bases not matched to a gene; V was cut back by 4 bases and J by 4 bases. CDR3 in amino acids: CASSRVAQAGYNEQFF. For the CDR3, the DNA is TGCGCCAGCAGCCGGGTGGCGCAAGCGGGATACAATGAGCAGTTCTTC.

Points on this clonotype: A junction end diverges from the germline sequence, so it may reflect a read error. The chain couples TRBV20-1 to TRBJ1-3; the match to TRBD1 covers 7 bases. This CDR3 is 14 amino acids long. CDR1 and CDR2 (germline): DFQATT, SNEGSKA (reference sequence). The CDR3 DNA follows: TGCAGTGCTCGCTACAGGGGCTCTGAAAACACCATATATTTT. Its protein product is CSARYRGSENTIYF.

Of note for this clonotype: A junction boundary mismatches the germline segment, possibly from a read error. The chain combines TRBV11-2 with TRBJ2-2, with D unresolved. The CDR3 is 15 residues long. The germline gives CDR1 SGHAT, CDR2 FQNNGV. The CDR3 DNA sequence: TGTGCCAGCAGCTTAACTAACGGGTTCGCCGAGGAGCTGTTCTTT. It specifies CASSLTNGFAEELFF.

At least ten counts were recorded for this clonotype. The V gene is TRBV11-2, the J gene TRBJ2-5; perhaps D is TRBD1 or TRBD2 (5 bases each). This CDR3 comprises 14 residues. Trimming stripped 1 base from V and 5 bases from J, with 11 bases between. The V gene's germline CDR1 is SGHAT and CDR2 FQNNGV. In DNA, the CDR3 is TGTGCCAGCAGCTTAGTGAGGGGAGCGGAGACCCAGTACTTC. This codes for CASSLVRGAETQYF.

This clonotype occurred a few times. It may be a read error: a sequence one base away is much more abundant. The V and J genes are TRBV4-1 and TRBJ1-1, with a possible D match to TRBD1 (6 bases). The V and J ends lost 1 base and 1 base respectively, with 16 bases between them. Per the germline V gene, CDR1 is MGHRA and CDR2 is YSYEKL. This CDR3 comprises 17 residues. The CDR3 nucleotides read TGCGCCAGCAGCCAAGGTACGGGTGGAGGGGGGAACACTGAAGCTTTCTTT. Translating it yields CASSQGTGGGGNTEAFF.

V is TRBV11-2 and J is TRBJ2-4; D not resolved. The length of the CDR3 is 13 residues. Germline V gene data show CDR1 as SGHAT and CDR2 as FQNNGV. CDR3 coding DNA: TGTACCACCAGCCAACTCACGGGAAACATTCAGTACTTC. Its translation is CTTSQLTGNIQYF.

On this clonotype: A much larger clone differs from this one at a single base, so this may be a read error. The V call is TRBV5-1, the J call TRBJ2-1; D possibly corresponds to TRBD2 (6 bases). CDR1 is SGHRS and CDR2 is YFSETQ in the germline V gene. Trimming pared 6 bases from V and 4 bases from J, leaving 14 bases between. This CDR3 is 14 amino acids long. CDR3 region: CASNWGETYNEQFF. The CDR3 region has the DNA TGCGCCAGCAACTGGGGGGAGACTTACAATGAGCAGTTCTTC. Based on the CDR3 plus reference TRBV5-1 and TRBJ2-1, the full variable domain is KAGVTQTPRYLIKTRGQQVTLSCSPISGHRSVSWYQQTPGQGLQFLFEYFSETQRNKGNFPGRFSGRQFSNSRSEMNVSTLELGDSALYLCASNWGETYNEQFFGPGTRLTVL.

This clonotype occurred a few times. Because it lacks the conserved phenylalanine or tryptophan at the end, this CDR3 is likely a read error. The V and J genes are TRBV11-2 and TRBJ2-1, with TRBD1 matching 9 bases. CDR1 is SGHAT, CDR2 FQNNGV, per germline. J lost 8 bases, V lost 4 bases, and 12 bases had no gene match. CDR3 size: 16 residues. DNA for the CDR3: TGTGCCAGCAGCTCCTATGACAGGGGGGGGAACGATGAGCAGTTCCTC. It yields the protein CASSSYDRGGNDEQFL.

For this clonotype: One end of the junction fails to match germline, which may point to a read error. The chain carries TRBV10-3 and TRBJ2-6; 7 bases align to TRBD1. CDR3 size: 15 residues. Germline values: CDR1 ENHRY, CDR2 SYGVKD. This chain's CDR3 is CTISQQGSGANVLTF. The DNA for the CDR3 is TGTACCATCAGCCAACAGGGGTCTGGGGCCAACGTCCTGACTTTC.

V usage is TRBV6-4 and J usage is TRBJ2-3; D may be TRBD1 or TRBD2 (5 bases each). The germline V gene encodes CDR1 MRHNA and CDR2 SNTAGT. This CDR3 comprises 15 residues. V shed 4 bases and J shed 2 bases, with 13 bases lying between them. The CDR3 spells CASSVGTVITDTQYF. In DNA form, the CDR3 reads TGTGCCAGCAGTGTTGGGACGGTTATCACAGATACGCAGTATTTT.

This clonotype has only one observation. A single base separates this from a much larger clone, so it may be a read error. V usage is TRBV2 and J usage is TRBJ2-7, with D uncertain. This CDR3 region has 14 residues. The V gene's germline CDR1 is SNHLY and CDR2 FYNNEI. The CDR3 DNA is TGTGCCAGCAGTTGGACGACGGTCGTCTACGAGCAGTGCTTC. Protein product: CASSWTTVVYEQCF.

With respect to this clonotype: This may be a read error: a much more frequent sequence differs by one nucleotide. The chain links TRBV7-9 to TRBJ2-1; 8 bases fit TRBD1. The CDR3 loop spans 12 amino acids. Germline V lookup: CDR1 SEHNR, CDR2 FQNEAQ (reference sequence). This CDR3 is CASGLQTGDKFF. CDR3 in DNA: TGTGCCAGCGGCTTGCAGACAGGGGACAAGTTCTTC.

Details on this clonotype: A much larger clonotype is one base distant, so this may be a read error. The J gene is TRBJ1-1, the V gene TRBV5-5; 10 bases are shared with TRBD1. Germline loops: CDR1 SGHKS, CDR2 YYEKEE (reference sequence). CDR3 length: 15 residues. CDR3 in amino acids: CASRYDRGRWTEALF. In DNA form, the CDR3 reads TGTGCCAGCAGATATGACAGGGGGCGCTGGACTGAAGCTCTCTTT.

In this sample, this clonotype turned up a few times. This CDR3 is CASRTRAEYNEQFF. CDR3 coding DNA: TGTGCCAGCAGAACTAGGGCAGAATACAATGAGCAGTTCTTC. V and J are TRBV18 and TRBJ2-1; D may be TRBD2 (5 bases). V gave up 8 bases and J gave up 4 bases, with 15 bases separating them. CDR1 is KGHSH and CDR2 is LQKENI in the germline V gene. The CDR3 has 14 amino acids.

This clonotype came up a few times. The rearrangement uses TRBV29-1 and TRBJ1-1; D remains unclear. V was cut by 7 bases and J by 1 base, with 16 bases left in between. Germline CDR1 reads SQVTM; CDR2 reads ANQGSEA. There are 14 residues in the CDR3. The CDR3 loop is CSALKGAANTEAFF. CDR3 in DNA: TGCAGCGCCTTAAAGGGTGCTGCGAACACTGAAGCTTTCTTT.

About this clonotype: The junction departs from germline at one end; a sequencing error may be responsible. V gene TRBV5-6 combines with J gene TRBJ2-7; D is perhaps TRBD2 (6 bases). CDR1 SGHDT and CDR2 YYEEEE come from the germline V gene. This CDR3 spans 14 amino acids. In nucleotides, the CDR3 is TGTGCCAGCAGCTTTGGAACCTCATCGCGGGATCAGGACTTC. It yields the protein CASSFGTSSRDQDF.

The genes are TRBV28 and TRBJ2-1; TRBD2 agrees at 10 bases. Germline V gene lookup returns CDR1 MDHEN and CDR2 SYDVKM. The trim removed 6 bases at V and 4 bases at J, leaving 9 bases unmatched. The CDR3 contains 16 residues. The CDR3, as DNA: TGTGCCAGCAGCGCACTACTAGCGGGGACGTACAATGAGCAGTTCTTC. Residues: CASSALLAGTYNEQFF.

CDR3 in amino acids: CSAQLTYTDTQYF. Written as DNA, the CDR3 is TGCAGTGCTCAGTTGACATACACAGATACGCAGTATTTT. The rearrangement joins TRBV20-1 to TRBJ2-3; D gene uncertain. From germline, CDR1 is DFQATT and CDR2 SNEGSKA (reference sequence). V was trimmed by 5 bases and J by 2 bases, leaving 11 bases between them. The CDR3 totals 13 residues.

Worth noting for this clonotype: At one end the junction does not follow the germline gene, possibly because of a read error. The chain employs TRBV4-1 and TRBJ2-3, with a tentative D call TRBD1 (6 bases). Germline V gives CDR1 MGHRA, CDR2 YSYEKL. CDR3 length equals 16 residues. CDR3 amino acids: CASSRRQDSLTETQYF. The DNA of the CDR3 is TGCGCCAGCAGCCGACGACAGGACAGCCTCACAGAAACGCAGTATTTT.

V and J are TRBV20-1 and TRBJ1-4; D remains unclear. Trimming left V 6 bases short and J 1 base short, with 9 bases between. This CDR3 is built from 13 residues. Germline assignment: CDR1 DFQATT and CDR2 SNEGSKA (reference sequence). The CDR3 nucleotides read TGCAGTGCAGTCGGCCGAACTAATGAAAAACTGTTTTTT. Translation gives CSAVGRTNEKLFF.

About this clonotype itself: A junction end diverges from the germline sequence, so it may reflect a read error. The J gene is TRBJ2-1, the V gene TRBV11-2; D call uncertain. The length of the CDR3 is 10 residues. The germline V gene has CDR1 SGHAT and CDR2 FQNNGV. CDR3 amino acids: CVSSSFSRLF. The CDR3, as DNA: TGTGTCAGCAGCTCTTTTAGTCGGCTCTTC.

This clonotype was detected only once. This CDR3 reads CASNFALGGGTYEQYF. CDR3 in DNA: TGTGCCAGCAACTTCGCGCTGGGCGGAGGAACCTACGAGCAGTACTTC. This rearrangement joins TRBV11-2 to TRBJ2-7, with D possibly being TRBD2 (5 bases). The CDR3 consists of 16 residues. V was shortened by 7 bases and J by 2 bases, with 21 bases between the two germline ends. Germline-derived CDR1 and CDR2 are SGHAT and FQNNGV.

This chain joins TRBV30 and TRBJ1-2; the D is unclear. The germline gives CDR1 GTSNPN, CDR2 SVGIG (reference sequence). V dropped 5 bases and J dropped 8 bases, with 9 bases sitting between them. This CDR3 contains 10 residues. CDR3 in amino acids: CAWLYGGYTF. CDR3 in DNA: TGTGCCTGGTTATACGGCGGCTACACCTTC. Looking up the rest from reference TRBV30 and TRBJ1-2 gives the full variable domain: SQTIHQWPATLVQPVGSPLSLECTVEGTSNPNLYWYRQAAGRGLQLLFYSVGIGQISSEVPQNLSASRPQDRQFILSSKKLLLSDSGFYLCAWLYGGYTFGSGTRLTVV.

For this clonotype: This CDR3 fails to terminate in the conserved phenylalanine or tryptophan, so it likely reflects a read error. The chain links TRBV29-1 to TRBJ2-4; 11 positions match TRBD2. Per germline, CDR1 SQVTM and CDR2 ANQGSEA. V shed 4 bases and J 8 bases; nucleotides not matched to a gene: 7. This CDR3 spans 14 amino acids. CDR3 sequence: CSVGHSGRGDIQYV. The CDR3 DNA reads as TGCAGCGTTGGGCATAGCGGGAGGGGGGACATTCAGTACGTC.

This clonotype was detected a few times. Here the CDR3 omits its conserved ending phenylalanine or tryptophan, so a read error is the likely source. This chain uses TRBV5-1 with TRBJ2-1; D is perhaps TRBD2 (6 bases). CDR1 and CDR2 from the germline V gene are SGHRS and YFSETQ. The CDR3 extends over 14 amino acids. The V and J ends lost 5 bases and 2 bases respectively, with 11 bases between them. DNA for the CDR3: TGCGCCAGCAGAACGGGGGAGACCTACAATGAGCAGTTCCTC. Protein sequence: CASRTGETYNEQFL.